These 8 T cell receptor beta chains were sequenced from one sample in a study of response to subunit inactivated influenza vaccine. One entry per CDR3 protein, called by TCRdb with MiXCR from the RT-PCR reads. The sample yields fewer than 650,000 distinct CDR3 sequences, roughly 13% seen once. The source was PBMCs from blood, collected roughly 6 weeks after vaccination. These receptors were obtained from a man in his fifties who received an inactivated influenza vaccine.

This clonotype was observed a handful of times. The rearrangement links TRBV4-2 to TRBJ2-1; D is unclear. V was cut by 3 bases and J by 10 bases, with 7 bases left in between. The length of the CDR3 is 11 residues. Germline loops: CDR1 LGHNA, CDR2 YNFKEQ. The CDR3 sequence: CASSQGMEQFF. CDR3 coding DNA: TGTGCCAGCAGCCAGGGGATGGAGCAGTTCTTC.

This clonotype was seen many times. The junction differs from germline at one of its ends, possibly a read error. This chain joins TRBV7-7 and TRBJ2-3; 8 positions agree with TRBD1. CDR3 size: 14 residues. CDR1 is SSHAT and CDR2 is FNYEAQ in the germline V gene (reference sequence). CDR3 protein: CASSLSPGGGTQYF. The CDR3 nucleotides read TGTGCTAGCAGCTTAAGTCCAGGGGGCGGTACGCAGTATTTT.

This sequence joins TRBV6-2 or TRBV6-3 and TRBJ1-1; D remains ambiguous. Germline CDR1 MNHEY, CDR2 SVGEGT. CDR3 length equals 14 residues. Trimming pared 3 bases from V and 0 bases from J, leaving 8 bases between. CDR3 sequence reads: CASSYRMVNTEAFF. CDR3 DNA: TGTGCCAGCAGTTATCGTATGGTGAACACTGAAGCTTTCTTT.

The chain has TRBV20-1 and TRBJ2-1, with D tentatively TRBD2 (6 bases). With 6 bases removed from V and 8 bases from J, the gap between germline ends came to 20 bases. CDR1 and CDR2 from the germline V gene are DFQATT and SNEGSKA (reference sequence). This CDR3 is 14 amino acids long. The chain's CDR3 is CSAEWGIGSDEQFF. For the CDR3, the DNA is TGCAGTGCCGAGTGGGGTATCGGGAGTGATGAGCAGTTCTTC.

Comment on this clonotype: A much bigger clone sits one base away, suggesting this may be a read error. The rearrangement links TRBV12-3 or TRBV12-4 to TRBJ2-3; D gene uncertain. The CDR3 runs to 15 residues. This chain's CDR3 is CGSSLDAVSTDTQYF. The CDR3, as DNA: TGTGGCAGCAGTTTAGATGCGGTTAGCACAGATACGCAGTATTTT.

This clonotype was counted only a few times. This chain joins TRBV3-1 and TRBJ1-2, with 8 bases aligning to TRBD1. Trimming cost V 0 bases and J 4 bases; bases outside gene matches: 7. This CDR3 has 16 amino acids. Germline-derived CDR1 and CDR2 are LGHDT and YNNKEL (reference sequence). CDR3 sequence: CASSQDGVTGGYGYTF. For the CDR3, the DNA is TGTGCCAGCAGCCAAGATGGAGTAACAGGGGGCTATGGCTACACCTTC. The entire variable domain, with the rest obtained from reference TRBV3-1 and TRBJ1-2, is as follows: DTAVSQTPKYLVTQMGNDKSIKCEQNLGHDTMYWYKQDSKKFLKIMFSYNNKELIINETVPNRFSPKSPDKAHLNLHINSLELGDSAVYFCASSQDGVTGGYGYTFGSGTRLTVV.

The CDR3 DNA reads TGTGCCAGCAGATCCGGGACTAGGCAAGAGACCCAGTACTTC. It translates to CASRSGTRQETQYF. The chain joins TRBV6-1 to TRBJ2-5; the match to TRBD2 covers 8 bases. The CDR3 is made up of 14 amino acids. In germline, CDR1 is MNHNS, CDR2 SASEGT. V dropped 6 bases and J dropped 2; count of bases not matched to a gene: 5.

The CDR3 sequence is CSAYGTSGRAYNEQFF. Written as DNA, the CDR3 is TGCAGTGCCTACGGGACTAGCGGGAGGGCCTACAATGAGCAGTTCTTC. V usage is TRBV20-1 and J usage is TRBJ2-1, with 16 bases matching TRBD2. V was pared by 6 bases and J by 2 bases, with 4 bases of the junction left unmatched. The germline CDR1 and CDR2 sequences are DFQATT and SNEGSKA (reference sequence). The CDR3 covers 16 residues.